This T cell receptor beta chain was recovered during a study of shared clonotypes between healthy human individuals. The V gene's germline CDR1 is LNHDA and CDR2 SQIVND (reference sequence). The CDR3 has 15 amino acids. V lost 4 bases and J lost 5, with 16 bases in between. Of note for this clone: No antigen is known for it.

Study-wide findings and caveats: The study drew on few donors, limiting represented genetic and exposure-history diversity.

The authors split each subset's genomic DNA evenly across several immunoSEQ plates. Original methodology: ImmunoSEQ sequences covered only the junction and lacked quality scores; filtering therefore differed. The table came from immunoSEQ multiplex PCR; TCRdb's copy has only in-frame clones and leaves some out. The V and J calls and clone size are taken from that table; D and trimming were inferred from the DNA. The profile shows around 1.4 million clones, approximately 98.5% of them singletons. Sequences were obtained from naive CD4+ T cells sorted from blood. Subset meaning: CD45RA+ positively selected. The rearrangement uses TRBV19 and TRBJ2-3; D assignment may be TRBD1 or TRBD2 (5 bases each). The sequence came from a man in his thirties or forties in good health. CDR3 residues: CASSRDPALRDTQYF. In DNA, the CDR3 is TGTGCCAGTAGTAGGGACCCGGCCCTAAGAGATACGCAGTATTTT. The complete variable domain, with remaining parts taken from reference TRBV19 and TRBJ2-3, reads DGGITQSPKYLFRKEGQNVTLSCEQNLNHDAMYWYRQDPGQGLRLIYYSQIVNDFQKGDIAEGYSVSREKKESFPLTVTSAQKNPTAFYLCASSRDPALRDTQYFGPGTRLTVL.